The 5 T cell receptor beta chains reported below all come from one sample, sequenced in a study of vaccination effects on CD4 cells after COVID-19. ViraFEST assay sequencing came after antigen-specific CD4+ T cells were expanded with viral peptide pools. The culture ran for roughly ten days, and then CD4+ T cells were isolated. The individual was infected with SARS-CoV-2 between March and December 2020, as confirmed by PCR. Sequenced by immunoSEQ multiplex PCR; TCRdb stores in-frame clones only, minus some. Among about 45,000 clones listed, about 75% were seen once. Their recognized antigens are unknown. The specimen comprised CD4+ T cells from PBMCs cultured with a peptide pool, sampled before COVID-19 vaccination. Source of these receptors: a human donor who had a prior SARS-CoV-2 infection.

This rearrangement joins TRBV28 to TRBJ1-1, with D unclear. Germline CDR1 reads MDHEN; CDR2 reads SYDVKM. Deletions cut 6 bases from V and 7 bases from J, with 9 bases between. CDR3 length: 11 residues. CDR3 loop: CASSSGYEAFF. The CDR3, as DNA: TGTGCCAGCAGCTCTGGATATGAAGCTTTCTTT.

This clone showed up just a few times. The CDR3 region is CASSQHPGLGNTIYF. The CDR3 region has the DNA TGCGCCAGCAGCCAACATCCGGGGTTAGGAAACACCATATATTTT. The chain joins TRBV4-1 to TRBJ1-3; D gene unclear. CDR1 and CDR2 from the germline V gene are MGHRA and YSYEKL. Trimming cost V 2 bases and J 4 bases, with 12 bases left between them. The CDR3 extends over 15 amino acids.

The gene calls are TRBV3-1 (or the pseudogene TRBV3-2) and TRBJ2-3, with D tentatively TRBD1 (5 bases). The CDR3 has 14 residues. Germline V gives CDR1 LGHDT, CDR2 YNNKEL (reference sequence). Trimming took off 3 bases at V and 0 bases at J, with 7 bases between the two ends. CDR3 sequence reads: CASSQAGSTDTQYF. DNA of the CDR3: TGTGCCAGCAGCCAGGCAGGGAGCACAGATACGCAGTATTTT.

The chain employs TRBV6-2 or TRBV6-3 and TRBJ2-1; D not resolved. The CDR3 sequence is 11 residues long. The germline gives CDR1 MNHEY, CDR2 SVGEGT. V was trimmed by 4 bases and J by 4 bases, leaving 2 bases between them. The CDR3 here is CASSFYNEQFF. CDR3 coding DNA: TGTGCCAGCAGTTTTTACAATGAGCAGTTCTTC.

The gene calls are TRBV5-1 and TRBJ2-1; tentatively, D is TRBD2 (5 bases). Trimming left V 1 base short and J 0 bases short, with 8 bases between. This CDR3 comprises 15 residues. CDR1 and CDR2 from the germline V gene are SGHRS and YFSETQ. The CDR3 region is CASSLSGSSYNEQFF. CDR3 in DNA: TGCGCCAGCAGCTTGAGCGGTAGCTCCTACAATGAGCAGTTCTTC.